Included here is one T cell receptor (beta chain) sequence, with context. Its antigen is still unknown. No much larger clone is present one base from it, and per-base qualities are unavailable. In total, roughly 670 healthy bone marrow donors made up the cohort. Cohort members were all nominally healthy when sampled, although unrecorded immune exposures were likely present. The donor tested CMV seronegative and was one of the 352 seronegative cohort members. Every donor gave a peripheral blood sample, and the peripheral blood mononuclear cells from that sample were used for TCR beta sequencing. The Qiagen DNeasy Blood Extraction Kit was used to extract genomic DNA from the blood cell samples. The data are from a study of cytomegalovirus exposure and HLA in healthy donors (dated by TCRdb to 2015 to 2018). Regarding the research as a whole: An earlier analysis of more than 550 of the donors reported under 300 Gb of sequence data and roughly 120 million unique TCR beta sequences obtained from about 179 million T cells. Both class I and class II loci were covered by HLA typing, at four-digit resolution. The genetic ancestry cluster associated with self-reported Caucasian donors included around 76% of the 350 to 500 genotyped donors. An earlier analysis of some 500 of the donors used high-throughput TCR beta sequencing to judge whether each TCR beta V gene segment behaved as functional or pseudogenic. The aim of the study was to test whether cataloging public T cell receptors could identify signatures of past pathogen exposure. Besides the first cohort of some 670 subjects, a separate validation cohort made up of about 120 different subjects was used. Four or five DR-DQ haplotypes were treated as single units for association and clustering because of strong linkage in the cohort. A later genetic analysis used genome-wide SNP genotypes for 398 of the 666 donors, treating that subset as a discovery cohort. A later analysis re-examined previously published TCR beta repertoires from hundreds of donors and added high-resolution HLA genotyping to investigate patterns of TCR occurrence. Across some 400 genotyped donors of the cohort, an average of approximately 240,000 unique TCR beta nucleotide sequences per donor were sequenced, and 15% to 20% of those sequences were non-productive. In the later analysis, no new phenotypic data were used to find candidate immune exposures; instead, reliance was placed on TCR beta sequences and their occurrence across donors. Roughly 290 gigabases of sequencing data and around 85 million unique TCR sequences made up an early release that covered 500 to 650 HLA-typed donors. Donor age, sex, ethnicity and CMV serostatus were compiled alongside the repertoire data. High-throughput TCR immunosequencing, statistical association of individual TCRs with disease status, and machine learning were combined to predict cytomegalovirus infection status. The study profiled the T cell repertoires of around 700 subjects by immunosequencing and related them to cytomegalovirus serostatus. All discovery cohort repertoires had been generated on a single sequencing platform. The number of donors typed differed by locus, with 629-630 for A, B, C, DRB1 and DQB1, more than 500 for DQA1, over 600 for DPA1, and around 450 for DPB1. Results and caveats for the whole study, not just this receptor: While some public TCRs were present in many individuals, most TCR sequences turned up only very rarely across donors. Because the 87-base-pair reads could not distinguish some IMGT-functional V segments, including TRBV6-2 and TRBV6-3, those segments were excluded. Strong co-occurrence of HLA alleles, especially DR and DQ, made assigning TCR associations to individual alleles difficult. A further reported finding was that TCR beta sequences accurately predicted the HLA-A and HLA-B alleles for most subjects in the first cohort. The presence/absence analyses assumed that sequencing depth was roughly uniform across donors, and that assumption may not be true. In a later analysis, most CMV-associated TCR beta chains were found to appear HLA-restricted, with HLA associations seemingly driven largely by CMV exposure. In a later analysis, several top co-occurrence clusters were reported to appear linked to parvovirus B19, influenza, CMV and Epstein-Barr virus. An earlier analysis of around 600 of the donors showed that most TCR beta V segments appeared in productive rearrangements either about 87% or about 30% of the time, which broadly matched IMGT annotations. Specific HLA alleles were associated with roughly 16,000 TCR beta sequences at a false discovery rate of 0.05 in a later analysis. The authors suggested that the approach could potentially be generalized to other disease states and immunological phenotypes. A few of the identified cytomegalovirus-associated TCR beta chains were confirmed in vitro to be specific for cytomegalovirus antigens. In a later analysis, HLA-associated TCR beta chains showed more clonal expansion and lower generation probabilities than non-associated chains that were equally common. Linkage disequilibrium might explain the correlated functional status among segregating V segments, but an unknown experimental factor could not be ruled out. An association between a missense DCLRE1C variant and V-gene and J-gene trimming of TCR beta chains was found in a later genetic analysis and replicated in an independent cohort. A total of 150 or so TCR beta chains were listed by the study as associated with cytomegalovirus. About 17 rarely observed V segments, including chromosome 9 orphons, were excluded from the earlier analysis of 550 to 700 of the donors because counts were too low. For the cohort, immune exposure information was limited to CMV serostatus. A cluster of highly shared sequence variants was judged likely to be a technical artifact of the sequencing pipeline. Because HLA typing was missing for some donors at each locus, association tests included only the typed subset. Compared with the roughly 670-donor mean, donors in an Asian-associated ancestry cluster had fewer N-insertions in productive TCRs, according to a later genetic analysis. In a later analysis, TCR association rates were found to vary across HLA loci, with the most associated TCRs seen for DRB1 alleles and the fewest for HLA-C alleles. In both the original and validation cohorts, the classifier was reported to diagnose cytomegalovirus status with high specificity and sensitivity. This cohort had only TCR beta chains sequenced, and the lack of alpha or paired-chain data limited which features could be detected.

The cysteine opens and the phenylalanine closes a CDR3 of 14 amino acids. The entry retains the CDR3 DNA only, 42 bases that are in frame from base 1. Looking up the germline V gene yields CDR1 MDHEN and CDR2 SYDVKM. V loses 6 bases of germline sequence and J loses 4 bases, and the interval between the two ends is 13 bases. Library generation was performed with the immunoSEQ multiplex PCR assay. For the multiplex PCR, a mixture combining 60 forward primers for TCR Vbeta segments and 13 reverse primers for TCR Jbeta segments was used. The CDR3 region of rearranged TCR beta genes was amplified from genomic DNA by a multiplex PCR assay. On the Illumina HiSeq System, the amplified TCR beta libraries were sequenced as 87-base-pair reads. The published analysis was carried out like this. Across the 500 to 850 repertoires, a later analysis counted 80 million or so unique TCR beta chains, 8.5 million to 12 million of which were shared by at least two donors. Raw reads were error-corrected and collapsed into unique sequences with a nearest-neighbor algorithm that merged closely related sequences to remove PCR and sequencing errors. Alignment of CDR3 sequences to IMGT reference sequences was used to assign V, D and J gene segments. For a sequence to be retained, a match of at least six nucleotides to both a V gene segment and a J gene segment was required. Rearrangements were called productive when the CDR3 lacked stop codons and stayed in frame with V and J; all others were non-productive. CDR3 was defined by IMGT convention, running from the second conserved V-encoded cysteine to the conserved J-encoded phenylalanine. The earlier analysis of around 640 of the donors excluded sequences that lacked an unambiguous match to a single V gene segment. An earlier analysis of about 590 of the donors classified V segments as functional when productive rearrangements were above 56.7% and as segregating when the standard deviation between donors was above 5%. A statistical classification framework was built to diagnose cytomegalovirus status from the catalog of TCR beta chain sequences. In a later analysis, V and J genes were assigned by comparing TCR nucleotide sequences against IMGT/GENE-DB human TR gene sequences. A later analysis assigned CDR3 sequences and most-parsimonious VDJ recombination scenarios with the TCRdist pipeline. In a later analysis, every TCR beta chain was defined by the combination of its CDR3 amino acid sequence and its V-gene family, and reads without a unique V-gene family were dropped. As a way to deal with suspected cross-contamination and a sequencing artifact, a later analysis dropped more than 500 nucleotide sequences that were highly shared and had low generation probability. For each public chain, a later analysis derived a clonal expansion index from normalized ranks of inferred template counts within each repertoire. Generation probabilities in a later analysis came from a VDJ recombination model fitted to out-of-frame rearrangements, and those results were checked against IGoR. A later analysis scored TCR-TCR, TCR-HLA and TCR-CMV co-occurrence with hypergeometric tests, applying a repertoire-size bias correction to TCR pairs. In a later analysis, false discovery rates were estimated by permuting HLA or CMV assignments 20 times. In a later analysis, co-occurring TCRs were grouped with DBSCAN, and TCRdist sequence similarity was added when clustering was performed within HLA-allele-positive subsets. Co-occurrence clustering excluded repertoires with fewer than 30,000 or more than 120,000 public chains, plus five with anomalous nucleotide sharing. The table was pulled from immuneACCESS by TCRdb, which kept in-frame rearrangements only. Such tables lose some clones; where checked, under half of the loss comes from unresolved V genes, and the rest has no known cause. V and J calls and clone size follow that table, whereas D and trimming were derived from the DNA. Within this sample are over 150,000 clones, with about 80% of them counted one time only. In total, the top ten clones hold about 2% of the sample.

Source material: PBMCs. The rearrangement joined TRBV28 to TRBJ1-5; tentative D gene TRBD1, with 6 bases matching. The clonotype comes from a woman aged 25 to 39 in good health and CMV-seronegative. The CDR3 here reads CASSVGQPNQPQHF. In nucleotides, the sequence is TGTGCCAGCAGCGTCGGACAGCCTAATCAGCCCCAGCATTTT.